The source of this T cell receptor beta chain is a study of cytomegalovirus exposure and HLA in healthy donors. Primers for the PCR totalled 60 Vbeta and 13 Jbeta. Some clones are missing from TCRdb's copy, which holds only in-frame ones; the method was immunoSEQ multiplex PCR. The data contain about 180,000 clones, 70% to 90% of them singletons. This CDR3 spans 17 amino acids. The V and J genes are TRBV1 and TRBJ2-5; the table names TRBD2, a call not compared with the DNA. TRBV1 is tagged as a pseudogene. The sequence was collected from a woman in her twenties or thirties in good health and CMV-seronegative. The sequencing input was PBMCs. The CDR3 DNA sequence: TGCACCAGCAGCCATCCCGGACTAGCGGGAGGTAAAGAGACCCAGTACTTC. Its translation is CTSSHPGLAGGKETQYF.